These 24 T cell receptor beta chains were all obtained from the same sample, sequenced in a study of HIV-infected patients and healthy controls. All unsorted peripheral T cells were captured because whole blood was used without fractionation. About 500 ng RNA was reverse transcribed with alpha and beta constant-region primers. Separate chain-specific third strand synthesis with multiplexing indices produced the alpha and beta libraries. Each CDR3 protein gets one entry after TCRdb re-called the 5' RACE reads with MiXCR. The sample holds under 20,000 distinct CDR3 sequences, around 10% seen once. Input material: blood. The receptors come from an adult in good health.

This clonotype has more than one count but fewer than ten. The chain joins TRBV25-1 to TRBJ2-3; D is undetermined. V was shortened by 4 bases and J by 2 bases, with 7 bases between the two germline ends. The CDR3 has 13 residues. Germline V CDR1 and CDR2: MGHDK, SYGVNS. The CDR3 DNA reads as TGTGCCAGCAGTGGGTCCCACACAGATACGCAGTATTTT. Its translation is CASSGSHTDTQYF.

V and J are TRBV7-4 and TRBJ1-1; D unresolved. Trimming pared 5 bases from V and 7 bases from J, leaving 14 bases between. This CDR3 spans 13 amino acids. The germline V gene encodes CDR1 SGHVT and CDR2 SQSDAQ. The CDR3 DNA follows: TGTGCCAGCAGCCCCTATGGCGGCAGTGAAGCTTTCTTT. Encoded protein: CASSPYGGSEAFF.

This clonotype has at least ten counts. The chain has TRBV12-3 or TRBV12-4 and TRBJ2-1; the match to TRBD2 covers 7 bases. V was clipped by 4 bases and J by 8 bases; unmatched bases: 2. The length of the CDR3 is 12 residues. The CDR3 reads CASSWGGDEQFF. The CDR3 nucleotides read TGTGCCAGCAGTTGGGGGGGGGATGAGCAGTTCTTC.

This rearrangement joins TRBV15 to TRBJ2-3; weak D call: TRBD2 (7 bases). This CDR3 has 18 amino acids. V dropped 2 bases and J dropped 3 bases, with 21 bases sitting between them. Germline V gene data show CDR1 as LNHNV and CDR2 as YYDKDF (reference sequence). As DNA, the CDR3 is TGTGCCACCAGCAGAAGATGGCCGGGGGGCGAAGGGACAGATACGCAGTATTTT. It is translated as CATSRRWPGGEGTDTQYF.

V gene TRBV12-3 or TRBV12-4 combines with J gene TRBJ2-5; 7 bases agree with TRBD2. This CDR3 contains 13 residues. The V gene end was trimmed by 5 bases and the J gene end by 3 bases; junction bases not matched to a gene: 3. The CDR3 loop is CASSRLAEETQYF. In nucleotides, the CDR3 is TGTGCCAGCAGTCGTCTAGCGGAAGAGACCCAGTACTTC.

This clonotype was observed at least ten times. The rearrangement links TRBV18 to TRBJ1-5; D is undetermined. V was trimmed by 6 bases and J by 2 bases, leaving 8 bases between them. CDR1 KGHSH and CDR2 LQKENI come from the germline V gene. This CDR3 region has 13 residues. In DNA, the CDR3 is TGTGCCAGCTCCATTGGCGGCAATCAGCCCCAGCATTTT. As protein: CASSIGGNQPQHF.

In its sample, this clonotype was seen a few times. The chain has TRBV5-6 and TRBJ2-5; 8 bases map to TRBD2. The germline V gene encodes CDR1 SGHDT and CDR2 YYEEEE. The CDR3 is made up of 14 amino acids. V shed 4 bases, J shed 9 bases, and the junction held 11 bases outside the gene matches. CDR3 protein: CASSRGYYGRAQYF. The CDR3, as DNA: TGTGCCAGCAGCCGAGGGTACTACGGGAGGGCCCAGTACTTC.

This clonotype was detected only a few times. The chain employs TRBV28 and TRBJ1-5; a weak D match, TRBD1 (5 bases). The germline V and J ends were trimmed by 5 bases and 13 bases, with 15 bases remaining between them. The CDR3 has 12 amino acids. Looked up from germline, CDR1 is MDHEN and CDR2 is SYDVKM. CDR3 nucleotides: TGTGCCAGCAGTCCCCAACGACAGTTACAGCATTTT. Its translation: CASSPQRQLQHF.

In its sample, this clonotype was seen a few times. The chain recombines TRBV11-2 with TRBJ2-1; TRBD2 matches 7 bases. The CDR3 is 13 amino acids. The germline V gene encodes CDR1 SGHAT and CDR2 FQNNGV. The V segment lost 1 base and the J segment 10 bases; nucleotides outside the gene matches: 4. The CDR3 DNA follows: TGTGCCAGCAGCTTAGGTCAGCGGGACGAGCAGTTCTTC. It is translated as CASSLGQRDEQFF.

This clonotype was seen more than once but under ten times. The gene calls are TRBV3-1 and TRBJ2-5; possibly TRBD2 for D (6 bases). The V gene lost 1 base and the J gene lost 4 bases, with 16 bases spanning the gap. This CDR3 has 16 amino acids. The germline V gene has CDR1 LGHDT and CDR2 YNNKEL (reference sequence). The CDR3 here is CASSQVRGRLSETQYF. The CDR3 DNA sequence: TGTGCCAGCAGCCAAGTTCGGGGGAGGCTGTCAGAGACCCAGTACTTC.

There are a few counts of this clonotype. The chain recombines TRBV20-1 with TRBJ2-7, with 8 bases identical to TRBD2. The trim removed 5 bases at V and 6 bases at J, leaving 3 bases unmatched. Germline CDR1 and CDR2: DFQATT and SNEGSKA (reference sequence). The CDR3 covers 11 residues. The CDR3: CSAGSGGEQYF. CDR3 nucleotide sequence: TGCAGTGCTGGGAGCGGGGGCGAGCAGTACTTC.

This clonotype came up many times. The V gene is TRBV2, the J gene TRBJ2-3; D gene ambiguous. CDR1 is SNHLY, CDR2 FYNNEI, per germline. Trimming stripped 1 base from V and 10 bases from J, with 6 bases between. The CDR3 is 11 amino acids. The CDR3 DNA sequence: TGTGCCAGCAGTGAAGACAGTGCGCAGTATTTT. Translation: CASSEDSAQYF.

This chain links TRBV6-4 with TRBJ2-3, with unresolved D. This CDR3 region has 13 residues. Looked up from germline, CDR1 is MRHNA and CDR2 is SNTAGT. V shed 6 bases and J shed 2 bases, with 9 bases lying between them. The CDR3 sequence is CASRGSDTDTQYF. The DNA for the CDR3 is TGTGCCAGCAGAGGCAGCGACACAGATACGCAGTATTTT.

The J gene is TRBJ2-7, the V gene TRBV4-1; D might be TRBD1 (5 bases). The CDR3 totals 14 residues. The V gene lost 3 bases and the J gene lost 3 bases, with 12 bases spanning the gap. Germline lookup yields CDR1 MGHRA and CDR2 YSYEKL. The CDR3 nucleotides read TGCGCCAGCAGCCAGGGGCAGGGTAACTACGAGCAGTACTTC. It codes for CASSQGQGNYEQYF.

This clonotype counts as medium-sized. This chain uses TRBV18 with TRBJ2-3; D not resolved. The V end lost 2 bases, the J end lost 1 base, and 4 bases lay between the germline ends. The CDR3 has 13 residues. The V gene's germline CDR1 is KGHSH and CDR2 LQKENI. Here the CDR3 DNA reads TGTGCCAGCTCACCAGGGGGCACAGATACGCAGTATTTT. Translated, it gives CASSPGGTDTQYF.

By frequency in the sample, this clonotype is medium-sized (0.01 to 0.1%). V gene TRBV29-1 combines with J gene TRBJ2-3; D is ambiguous. The V gene lost 0 bases and the J gene lost 3 bases, with 7 bases spanning the gap. CDR1 is SQVTM, CDR2 ANQGSEA, per germline. The CDR3 spans 13 residues. The CDR3 DNA follows: TGCAGCGTTGAAGATCAAGCTACAGATACGCAGTATTTT. As protein: CSVEDQATDTQYF.

V is TRBV5-1 and J is TRBJ1-1, with TRBD1 identical over 10 bases. The junction had 8 bases not matched to a gene; V was cut back by 4 bases and J by 5 bases. The germline CDR1 and CDR2 sequences are SGHRS and YFSETQ. This CDR3 region has 15 residues. The DNA of the CDR3 is TGCGCCAGCAGCCCTCAGACAGGGGGCGGGACTGAAGCTTTCTTT. Translating it yields CASSPQTGGGTEAFF. The full variable domain, completed using reference TRBV5-1 and TRBJ1-1, is KAGVTQTPRYLIKTRGQQVTLSCSPISGHRSVSWYQQTPGQGLQFLFEYFSETQRNKGNFPGRFSGRQFSNSRSEMNVSTLELGDSALYLCASSPQTGGGTEAFFGQGTRLTVV.

This clonotype was observed many times. The rearrangement uses TRBV7-2 and TRBJ2-1; D gene ambiguous. The V end was cut by 1 base, the J end by 0 bases, with 7 bases between. Germline V lookup: CDR1 SGHTA, CDR2 FQGNSA. The CDR3 loop spans 15 amino acids. The CDR3, as DNA: TGTGCCAGCAGCTTAGAGATCAGCTCCTACAATGAGCAGTTCTTC. It is translated as CASSLEISSYNEQFF.

This clonotype is classed as medium-sized. The chain carries TRBV3-1 and TRBJ2-5; D remains ambiguous. In germline, CDR1 is LGHDT, CDR2 YNNKEL (reference sequence). The CDR3 consists of 13 residues. Trimming took 0 bases from V and 10 from J, leaving 12 bases between them. The CDR3 loop reads CASSQEAVSDQYF. CDR3 sequence (DNA): TGTGCCAGCAGCCAAGAGGCCGTTAGTGACCAGTACTTC.

In regard to this clonotype: Given a much more abundant clone one base away, this may be a read error. The chain employs TRBV7-9 and TRBJ1-1; D remains unclear. This CDR3 is built from 13 residues. From germline, CDR1 is SEHNR and CDR2 FQNEAQ (reference sequence). As DNA, the CDR3 is TGTGCCAGCAGCTTAAATGGGTACACTGGAGCTTTCTTT. This gives the protein CASSLNGYTGAFF.

The gene calls are TRBV6-5 and TRBJ2-7, with TRBD2 matching over 15 bases. The CDR3 covers 17 residues. Germline V gene sequence: CDR1 MNHEY, CDR2 SVGAGI. Trimming cost V 7 bases and J 3 bases; bases outside gene matches: 10. In nucleotides, the CDR3 is TGTGCCAGCAAACTGGGACAGGGACTAGCGGGAGGCTACGAGCAGTACTTC. Its translation is CASKLGQGLAGGYEQYF.

This clonotype qualifies as medium-sized (0.01 to 0.1%). The rearrangement uses TRBV7-2 and TRBJ2-1; TRBD2 matches 7 bases. From germline, CDR1 is SGHTA and CDR2 FQGNSA. J gave up 7 bases and V 6 bases, and 12 bases lay outside the gene matches. The CDR3 has 15 amino acids. Here the CDR3 DNA reads TGTGCCAGCAGTAAAGGTCACGGCGGGGGTAATGAGCAGTTCTTC. Protein product: CASSKGHGGGNEQFF.

This clonotype was detected many times. The V and J genes are TRBV5-1 and TRBJ2-7; no firm D call. Trimming took 3 bases from V and 4 from J, leaving 17 bases between them. In germline, CDR1 is SGHRS, CDR2 YFSETQ. CDR3 length: 15 amino acids. The CDR3 sequence: CASSSDGGPLYEQYF. The CDR3 nucleotides read TGCGCCAGCAGCTCGGACGGCGGCCCCTTATACGAGCAGTACTTC.

This clonotype occurred many times. The rearrangement joins TRBV12-3 or TRBV12-4 to TRBJ2-3; D remains unclear. V lost 3 bases, J lost 1 base, and 8 bases lay in between. This CDR3 has 14 amino acids. CDR3 in DNA: TGTGCCAGCAGTTTTTTCACGGGCACAGATACGCAGTATTTT. Translation gives CASSFFTGTDTQYF.